This TCR beta chain was found in a study of blood T cell repertoires in COVID-19. V was pared by 6 bases and J by 5 bases, with 12 bases of the junction left unmatched. Germline CDR1 is LGHNT and CDR2 is FRNRAP. CDR3 length: 15 residues. In the study's own analysis: Reference gene primers were amplified, and this amplification served to estimate nucleated cell counts. Data came from immunoSEQ multiplex PCR; TCRdb stores just in-frame clones and leaves some out. V and J calls and clone size are those listed in that table; D and trimming were worked out from the DNA. The sample has fewer than 200,000 clones, about four fifths seen once. Individuals aged roughly 18 to 95 years were recruited from about two dozen US areas. Up to 2 weeks before entering the study, exposed participants had met a COVID-19 case.

This chain uses TRBV12-5 with TRBJ1-2; 7 bases match TRBD1. The sequence came from a woman aged 25 to 39 who had been exposed to COVID-19. Sequencing was carried out using PBMCs or T cells enriched from blood (not recorded which). DNA for the CDR3: TGTGCTAGTGGGTTATCAATACAGGGGTCATATGGCTACACCTTC. This translates into CASGLSIQGSYGYTF.